Shown below are 30 T cell receptor beta chains from a single sample sequenced in a study of T cells after yellow fever vaccination. TCRdb independently ran MiXCR on the 5' RACE reads; one entry per CDR3 protein. This sample carries some 300,000 distinct CDR3 sequences, 7.5% to 9% of them seen once, and the ten largest clones take approximately 3.3%. Sequences were derived from CD4+ T cells sorted from PBMCs, sampled 5 days after the yellow fever booster vaccination. These TCRs come from a man in his late teens or twenties who received the YFV17D yellow fever vaccine.

This clonotype has a handful of counts. This rearrangement joins TRBV5-1 to TRBJ1-2; D is uncertain. The CDR3 consists of 15 residues. V was trimmed by 0 bases and J by 1 base, leaving 10 bases between them. CDR1 SGHRS and CDR2 YFSETQ come from the germline V gene. The CDR3: CASSLGTGNNYGYTF. As DNA, the CDR3 is TGCGCCAGCAGCTTGGGGACGGGAAATAACTATGGCTACACCTTC.

The chain combines TRBV10-3 with TRBJ1-1; D unresolved. Looked up from germline, CDR1 is ENHRY and CDR2 is SYGVKD. The CDR3 is 16 amino acids. Trimming took 0 bases from V and 3 from J, leaving 14 bases between them. CDR3 protein: CAISESSPGSDTEAFF. The DNA for the CDR3 is TGTGCCATCAGTGAGTCGTCCCCGGGTAGTGACACTGAAGCTTTCTTT.

This clonotype has only a few counts. The chain employs TRBV20-1 and TRBJ2-2; D remains unclear. Germline V gene data show CDR1 as DFQATT and CDR2 as SNEGSKA (reference sequence). There are 13 residues in the CDR3. The germline V and J ends were trimmed by 1 base and 1 base, with 4 bases remaining between them. CDR3 sequence reads: CSARGLNTGELFF. The CDR3 DNA reads TGCAGTGCTAGAGGACTGAACACCGGGGAGCTGTTTTTT.

This clonotype was observed a handful of times. The gene calls are TRBV29-1 and TRBJ2-3, with D perhaps TRBD1 (5 bases). CDR1 and CDR2 from the germline V gene are SQVTM and ANQGSEA. CDR3 size: 13 residues. Trimming took off 4 bases at V and 2 bases at J, with 10 bases between the two ends. The CDR3 coding sequence is TGCAGCGTTGGCAGGGCGCTCACAGATACGCAGTATTTT. This translates into CSVGRALTDTQYF.

This clonotype was found many times. V and J are TRBV5-1 and TRBJ2-2; the D gene is possibly TRBD1 (6 bases). V lost 4 bases and J 1 base, leaving 11 bases between the germline ends. CDR3 length: 15 residues. Germline-derived CDR1 and CDR2 are SGHRS and YFSETQ. Written as DNA, the CDR3 is TGCGCCAGCAGCGTACAGGGATGGAACACCGGGGAGCTGTTTTTT. Amino acid sequence: CASSVQGWNTGELFF.

CDR3 region: CASSSLGGYTF. The CDR3 DNA is TGTGCCAGCAGCTCTCTAGGGGGCTACACCTTC. The rearrangement links TRBV9 to TRBJ1-2; D uncertain. The CDR3 runs to 11 residues. From germline, CDR1 is SGDLS and CDR2 YYNGEE. V lost 4 bases to trimming and J lost 8 bases, with 9 bases between them.

The table lists this clonotype with a few counts. The V and J genes are TRBV6-5 and TRBJ2-7; D may be TRBD1 (6 bases). Germline CDR1 reads MNHEY; CDR2 reads SVGAGI. Trimming left V 5 bases short and J 3 bases short, with 11 bases between. This CDR3 has 13 amino acids. Here the CDR3 reads CASSPAGVYEQYF. The CDR3 DNA reads TGTGCCAGCAGTCCGGCAGGGGTCTACGAGCAGTACTTC.

This chain connects TRBV15 to TRBJ1-2, with no clear D. V dropped 0 bases and J dropped 3 bases, with 14 bases sitting between them. Germline values: CDR1 LNHNV, CDR2 YYDKDF (reference sequence). The CDR3 runs 16 residues. The CDR3 DNA sequence: TGTGCCACCAGCAGAGATGGGAACCCGCTCGACTATGGCTACACCTTC. Encoded protein: CATSRDGNPLDYGYTF.

This clonotype was seen only a few times. The chain links TRBV12-3 or TRBV12-4 to TRBJ1-6; 8 bases map to TRBD1. The CDR3 extends over 12 amino acids. Unmatched junction bases numbered 5, after V lost 5 bases and J lost 14 bases. The CDR3 DNA is TGTGCCAGCAGTACGCAGGGGGCAACCCTCCACTTT. Protein product: CASSTQGATLHF.

This chain joins TRBV5-1 and TRBJ1-4; tentative D call: TRBD1 (5 bases). The CDR3 length is 17 residues. Germline assignment: CDR1 SGHRS and CDR2 YFSETQ. The germline V and J ends were trimmed by 1 base and 0 bases, with 13 bases remaining between them. The CDR3 is CASSLFRGPTTNEKLFF. CDR3 coding DNA: TGCGCCAGCAGCTTGTTTAGGGGCCCTACAACTAATGAAAAACTGTTTTTT.

This clonotype was observed at least ten times. V and J are TRBV4-3 and TRBJ2-5; D tentatively reads TRBD1 or TRBD2 (5 bases each). CDR1 LGHNA and CDR2 YSLEER come from the germline V gene. This CDR3 contains 13 residues. V gave up 3 bases and J gave up 5 bases, with 10 bases separating them. The CDR3 DNA follows: TGCGCCAGCAGCCAGAACTGGGGGGAGACCCAGTACTTC. It is translated as CASSQNWGETQYF.

This clonotype turned up a few times. The V and J genes are TRBV5-6 and TRBJ2-2; no firm D call. V was trimmed by 2 bases and J by 5 bases, leaving 10 bases between them. Per germline, CDR1 SGHDT and CDR2 YYEEEE. This CDR3 comprises 14 residues. The CDR3 region is CASSFLSGTGELFF. The DNA for the CDR3 is TGTGCCAGCAGCTTCCTGAGTGGGACCGGGGAGCTGTTTTTT.

The genes are TRBV19 and TRBJ1-1; D might be TRBD1 (5 bases). The V gene lost 7 bases and the J gene lost 5 bases, with 17 bases spanning the gap. Germline assignment: CDR1 LNHDA and CDR2 SQIVND (reference sequence). This CDR3 has 14 residues. CDR3: CASIDAGFLTEAFF. The CDR3, as DNA: TGTGCCAGTATTGACGCAGGGTTTCTAACTGAAGCTTTCTTT.

The chain carries TRBV5-5 and TRBJ1-5; D remains unclear. The V end was cut by 3 bases, the J end by 3 bases, with 13 bases between. The CDR3 runs to 15 residues. The germline CDR1 and CDR2 sequences are SGHKS and YYEKEE (reference sequence). The CDR3 is CASSWKGPDNQPQHF. The CDR3 nucleotides read TGTGCCAGCAGCTGGAAGGGTCCGGACAATCAGCCCCAGCATTTT. Looking up the rest from reference TRBV5-5 and TRBJ1-5 gives the full variable domain: DAGVTQSPTHLIKTRGQQVTLRCSPISGHKSVSWYQQVLGQGPQFIFQYYEKEERGRGNFPDRFSARQFPNYSSELNVNALLLGDSALYLCASSWKGPDNQPQHFGDGTRLSIL.

This clonotype was found many times. The J gene is TRBJ2-3, the V gene TRBV7-6, with a possible D match to TRBD2 (6 bases). The CDR3 sequence is 14 residues long. Between the trimmed V and J ends, which lost 4 bases and 3 bases, there was a span of 11 bases. The germline V gene has CDR1 SGHVS and CDR2 FNYEAQ. The CDR3 DNA sequence: TGTGCCAGCAGCTCCTACGCGGGAACAGATACGCAGTATTTT. Residues: CASSSYAGTDTQYF.

Only a few counts were recorded for this clonotype. This chain joins TRBV19 and TRBJ1-5; TRBD1 is a possible D gene (6 bases). Trimming stripped 7 bases from V and 5 bases from J, with 18 bases between. This CDR3 comprises 15 residues. CDR1 LNHDA and CDR2 SQIVND come from the germline V gene (reference sequence). The CDR3: CASTPGDSKDQPQHF. CDR3 in DNA: TGTGCCAGTACCCCAGGGGATTCTAAAGATCAGCCCCAGCATTTT.

The gene calls are TRBV29-1 and TRBJ2-7; 9 positions agree with TRBD1. Germline V gene data show CDR1 as SQVTM and CDR2 as ANQGSEA. Germline trimming cut 6 bases from V and 7 bases from J; bases unmatched to any gene: 10. The CDR3 contains 13 residues. The CDR3 region is CSVAGTGLEEQYF. The CDR3 DNA sequence: TGCAGCGTGGCCGGGACAGGGTTAGAGGAGCAGTACTTC.

This clonotype was seen ten or more times. The chain couples TRBV7-2 to TRBJ1-1, with 7 nucleotides matching TRBD1. Germline CDR1 is SGHTA and CDR2 is FQGNSA. This CDR3 comprises 15 residues. Unmatched junction bases numbered 13, after V lost 5 bases and J lost 7 bases. CDR3 DNA sequence: TGTGCCAGCAGCGACCCTAACACAGGGGCTGATGAAGCTTTCTTT. Translated: CASSDPNTGADEAFF.

The rearrangement uses TRBV5-1 and TRBJ2-4; D not resolved. Germline values: CDR1 SGHRS, CDR2 YFSETQ. The V end was cut by 1 base, the J end by 8 bases, with 7 bases between. This CDR3 comprises 12 residues. CDR3 in amino acids: CASSLYGDIQYF. The CDR3, as DNA: TGCGCCAGCAGCTTGTATGGGGACATTCAGTACTTC.

This clonotype has more than one count but fewer than ten. This chain links TRBV12-3 or TRBV12-4 with TRBJ2-1, with TRBD1 identical over 9 bases. The CDR3 loop spans 14 amino acids. V shed 7 bases and J 4 bases; nucleotides not matched to a gene: 5. DNA for the CDR3: TGTGCCAGCAACCCGGGACAGGGATACAATGAGCAGTTCTTC. This translates into CASNPGQGYNEQFF.

This clonotype appeared a few times. The rearrangement uses TRBV6-2 or TRBV6-3 and TRBJ1-1, with 11 bases that match TRBD1. The V gene's germline CDR1 is MNHEY and CDR2 SVGEGT. The V gene end was trimmed by 7 bases and the J gene end by 10 bases; junction bases not matched to a gene: 14. There are 15 residues in the CDR3. The CDR3 nucleotides read TGTGCCAGCAACCCCCGGACAGGGGGCGATTTGGGAGCTTTCTTT. Its protein is CASNPRTGGDLGAFF.

This clonotype appeared a few times. This chain connects TRBV7-9 to TRBJ2-5; no clear D gene. The ends were cut back, 5 bases at V and 6 bases at J, with 7 bases in the middle. Germline-derived CDR1 and CDR2 are SEHNR and FQNEAQ (reference sequence). This CDR3 has 11 amino acids. The CDR3 loop reads CASSQQQTQYF. The CDR3 nucleotides read TGTGCCAGCAGCCAACAGCAGACCCAGTACTTC.

CDR3 protein: CASSTLRGNTIYF. CDR3 in DNA: TGCGCCAGCAGCACTCTCAGGGGAAACACCATATATTTT. J is TRBJ1-3 and V is TRBV4-3; D ambiguous. The CDR3 has 13 amino acids. The ends were cut back, 5 bases at V and 4 bases at J, with 9 bases in the middle. Germline CDR1 is LGHNA and CDR2 is YSLEER.

This clonotype occurred a few times. The V and J genes are TRBV20-1 and TRBJ2-1, with 7 bases aligning to TRBD2. Trimming removed 3 bases from V and 2 bases from J; junction bases left unmatched: 4. CDR1 is DFQATT and CDR2 is SNEGSKA in the germline V gene (reference sequence). The CDR3 covers 14 residues. The CDR3 region is CSASGAGAYNEQFF. In nucleotides, the CDR3 is TGCAGTGCTAGTGGTGCGGGGGCCTACAATGAGCAGTTCTTC.

The chain recombines TRBV7-6 with TRBJ2-1; 8 positions agree with TRBD2. The CDR3 consists of 14 residues. Germline-derived CDR1 and CDR2 are SGHVS and FNYEAQ. V was clipped by 4 bases and J by 9 bases; unmatched bases: 8. CDR3 sequence: CASSSPGGLGEQFF. CDR3 DNA sequence: TGTGCCAGCAGCTCTCCGGGGGGGCTCGGTGAGCAGTTCTTC.

The genes are TRBV20-1 and TRBJ2-1; 8 positions agree with TRBD2. V was clipped by 5 bases and J by 0 bases; unmatched bases: 15. The CDR3 runs 18 residues. In germline, CDR1 is DFQATT, CDR2 SNEGSKA (reference sequence). CDR3 nucleotide sequence: TGCAGTGCTCACCGGCCCGGGGGGGGAACCAGCTCCTACAATGAGCAGTTCTTC. Protein: CSAHRPGGGTSSYNEQFF.

V usage is TRBV10-1 and J usage is TRBJ2-6; D possibly uses TRBD1 or TRBD2 (6 bases each). This CDR3 is built from 15 residues. V was clipped by 5 bases and J by 2 bases, with 10 bases between them. The V gene's germline CDR1 is WNHNN and CDR2 SYGVQD (reference sequence). The CDR3 sequence is CASSQGGPGANVLTF. Written as DNA, the CDR3 is TGCGCCAGCAGTCAAGGGGGGCCTGGGGCCAACGTCCTGACTTTC.

This clonotype came up many times. The chain has TRBV7-2 and TRBJ1-5, with D perhaps TRBD1 (6 bases). The V end was cut by 7 bases, the J end by 0 bases, with 16 bases between. The CDR3 is made up of 16 amino acids. Germline assignment: CDR1 SGHTA and CDR2 FQGNSA. CDR3 coding DNA: TGTGCCAGCAAGAAGGCCGGGGGCAATAGCAATCAGCCCCAGCATTTT. Protein sequence: CASKKAGGNSNQPQHF.

The chain recombines TRBV20-1 with TRBJ1-2; TRBD1 matches 10 bases. The CDR3 has 14 amino acids. Looked up from germline, CDR1 is DFQATT and CDR2 is SNEGSKA (reference sequence). The V gene end was trimmed by 5 bases and the J gene end by 3 bases; junction bases not matched to a gene: 6. Here the CDR3 reads CSAGGGTGDYGYTF. The CDR3 DNA reads as TGCAGTGCTGGGGGCGGGACAGGGGACTATGGCTACACCTTC.

This clonotype was seen a handful of times. The gene calls are TRBV6-5 and TRBJ2-3; D might be TRBD2 (7 bases). Germline values: CDR1 MNHEY, CDR2 SVGAGI. The CDR3 is 15 amino acids. V was trimmed by 0 bases and J by 5 bases, leaving 12 bases between them. The DNA for the CDR3 is TGTGCCAGCAGTTACTCGGCGGGGGCTGGAGATACGCAGTATTTT. This encodes CASSYSAGAGDTQYF.